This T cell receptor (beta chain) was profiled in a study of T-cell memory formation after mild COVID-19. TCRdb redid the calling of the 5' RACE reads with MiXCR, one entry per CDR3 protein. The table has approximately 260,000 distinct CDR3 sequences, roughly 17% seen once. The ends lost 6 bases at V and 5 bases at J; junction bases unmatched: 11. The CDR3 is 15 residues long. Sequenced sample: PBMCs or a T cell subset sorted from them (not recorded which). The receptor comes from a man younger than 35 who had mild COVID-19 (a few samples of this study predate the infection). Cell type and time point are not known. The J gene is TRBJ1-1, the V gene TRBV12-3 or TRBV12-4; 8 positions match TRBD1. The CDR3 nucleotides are TGTGCCAGCAGCCCAAAGAGACAGGGGAGAACTGAAGCTTTCTTT. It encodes CASSPKRQGRTEAFF.